This TCR beta chain emerged from a study of T cell repertoires in cytomegalovirus infection (dated by TCRdb to about 2019). Some background on the complete study: Recently identified HLA-C-restricted CMV epitopes, whose presentation resists viral immunomodulation, were targeted by peptide stimulations together with well-studied HLA-B-restricted epitopes. The HLA type of each donor mattered for the analysis, because public TCR beta signatures pointed to carriage of CMV infection along with the matching HLA type.

From the germline V gene (reference sequence), CDR1 is DFQATT and CDR2 is SNEGSKA. Reading from cysteine to phenylalanine, the CDR3 counts 14 amino acids. Left in the record is the CDR3 DNA by itself, 42 bases read in frame from the first base. V was cut back by 6 bases and J by 5 bases, leaving a gap of 18 bases between them. A word on this clonotype: The clone's antigen remains unknown. Per-base qualities were not stored, and no clone one base away is much larger.

Sequencing was carried out with an Illumina HiSeq 1500. Starting from the raw public reads, TCRdb applied fastp trimming at Q25, assembled clones with MiXCR and retained in-frame beta chains. Duplicate CDR3 protein sequences are folded into a single record with the most common DNA and genes. The table for this sample lists about half a million distinct CDR3 sequences; around 35% of them were counted only once. In total, the top ten clones hold roughly a sixth of the sample. What the work shows at the level of the full study, not this receptor alone: The ex vivo response was dominated by HLA-C-restricted CMV-specific TCR beta clonotypes, which also provided the single most frequent clonotype in two of eight donors. In both this cohort and an independent roughly 360-donor cohort, the cumulative frequency of public TCR beta family members distinguished carriers of CMV infection plus the relevant HLA type.

This specimen's treatment or condition label, per the study, means: in vitro stimulation with specific CMV peptide epitopes to enrich CMV-specific T cells. The sample in question was cultured PBMCs, obtained from culture after CMV antigen stimulation. This clonotype originated in a human donor in good health (CMV status not recorded). Some clones in this sample may be carry-over from other donors' samples. The rearrangement combines TRBV20-1 with TRBJ2-3; the D gene is possibly TRBD1, with 5 bases matching. The DNA is TGCAGTGCCCATGGTGGGGCCGTATTAGATACGCAGTATTTT. It is translated as CSAHGGAVLDTQYF.